This T cell receptor (beta chain) comes out of a study of T cells in localized non-small cell lung cancer. The study, taken as a whole, reports: Detection in adjacent lung was observed for a median approximately 52 of the top 100 tumor clones. Elevated blood T cell density was associated with longer overall survival.

Profiled with immunoSEQ multiplex PCR; TCRdb holds only in-frame clones, not every one. The sample has 15,000 to 20,000 clones, nearly 90% seen once. This CDR3 is 15 amino acids long. Germline values: CDR1 SGHDT, CDR2 YYEEEE. Trimming cost V 4 bases and J 0 bases, with 10 bases left between them. As to this clone: The antigen remains unidentified.

Sequencing used peripheral blood mononuclear cells, obtained before any cancer treatment. V and J are TRBV5-6 and TRBJ2-2, with D possibly being TRBD1 (5 bases). This receptor was obtained from a woman aged 40 to 75 with stage III lung adenocarcinoma. The DNA of the CDR3 is TGTGCCAGCAGCGGATACAGGTCGAACACCGGGGAGCTGTTTTTT. This translates into CASSGYRSNTGELFF.